Below, 10 T cell receptor beta chains from the same sample are listed, as sequenced in a study of blood T cell repertoires in COVID-19. Generated by immunoSEQ multiplex PCR, the TCRdb table keeps only in-frame clones and is missing some. The table shows fewer than 130,000 clones, with 75% to 90% occurring only once. Sequenced material: peripheral blood. The receptors were gathered from a woman older than 75 with acute or convalescent COVID-19.

The chain links TRBV28 to TRBJ1-1; D gene ambiguous. There are 14 residues in the CDR3. Germline CDR1 MDHEN, CDR2 SYDVKM. Trimming took off 4 bases at V and 0 bases at J, with 9 bases between the two ends. CDR3 DNA sequence: TGTGCCAGCAGTTACCCCGGGGTGAACACTGAAGCTTTCTTT. Translated: CASSYPGVNTEAFF.

V is TRBV6-6 and J is TRBJ2-1, with a weak D call TRBD2 (6 bases). V gave up 5 bases and J gave up 6 bases, with 14 bases separating them. Germline CDR1 is MNHNY and CDR2 is SVGAGI (reference sequence). CDR3 length: 14 residues. The CDR3 region is CASSGFGGRNEQFF. DNA for the CDR3: TGTGCCAGCAGTGGCTTCGGGGGACGCAATGAGCAGTTCTTC.

V usage is TRBV10-2 and J usage is TRBJ1-5, with D perhaps TRBD1 (6 bases). The germline V gene encodes CDR1 WSHSY and CDR2 SAAADI. The CDR3 loop spans 13 amino acids. V lost 8 bases and J 0 bases, leaving 8 bases between the germline ends. The CDR3: CASQGYSNQPQHF. For the CDR3, the DNA is TGCGCCAGCCAGGGGTATAGCAATCAGCCCCAGCATTTT.

The gene calls are TRBV23-1 and TRBJ2-4; 9 nucleotides align to TRBD1. TRBV23-1 falls under the ORF class, with uncertain function. The CDR3 is 14 amino acids. V was pared by 7 bases and J by 7 bases, with 8 bases of the junction left unmatched. The CDR3 DNA sequence: TGCGCCAGCAACCAACAGGGGGCGCGGAACATTCAGTACTTC. Protein: CASNQQGARNIQYF.

The gene calls are TRBV6-6 and TRBJ2-2, with 7 nucleotides matching TRBD1. J was trimmed by 6 bases and V by 4 bases; bases with no gene match: 11. The CDR3 covers 16 residues. Germline CDR1 reads MNHNY; CDR2 reads SVGAGI (reference sequence). CDR3 bases: TGTGCCAGCAGTTTACTCCGACAGGGAAAGTCCGGGGAGCTGTTTTTT. It translates to CASSLLRQGKSGELFF.

This chain joins TRBV11-2 and TRBJ2-7; D may be TRBD2 (6 bases). CDR1 is SGHAT, CDR2 FQNNGV, per germline. This CDR3 has 14 amino acids. V was cut by 2 bases and J by 5 bases, with 13 bases left in between. This CDR3 is CASSLRPGRHEQYF. The CDR3 region has the DNA TGTGCCAGCAGCTTAAGGCCAGGGAGGCACGAGCAGTACTTC.

The V and J genes are TRBV5-1 and TRBJ2-1; no clear D. CDR3 length equals 13 residues. Germline V gene data show CDR1 as SGHRS and CDR2 as YFSETQ. V was clipped by 5 bases and J by 10 bases, with 16 bases between them. In DNA form, the CDR3 reads TGCGCCAGCAGTTCCATGGTAGCTACCGAGCAGTTCTTC. Protein product: CASSSMVATEQFF.

This clone was counted a single time. This rearrangement joins TRBV30 to TRBJ2-7; 10 bases fit TRBD2. This CDR3 is built from 15 residues. V shed 4 bases and J 3 bases; nucleotides not matched to a gene: 9. CDR1 is GTSNPN, CDR2 SVGIG, per germline (reference sequence). This CDR3 is CAWKRERGGVYEQYF. For the CDR3, the DNA is TGTGCCTGGAAGCGGGAGCGGGGGGGAGTCTACGAGCAGTACTTC.

The chain couples TRBV4-1 to TRBJ2-7; D possibly corresponds to TRBD1 (6 bases). The germline V gene has CDR1 MGHRA and CDR2 YSYEKL. The CDR3 is 15 residues long. V was shortened by 2 bases and J by 1 base, with 12 bases between the two germline ends. CDR3 protein: CASSQTPDSSYEQYF. The DNA for the CDR3 is TGCGCCAGCAGCCAAACCCCGGACAGTTCCTACGAGCAGTACTTC.

This sequence joins TRBV7-9 and TRBJ1-5; D not resolved. The germline V and J ends were trimmed by 5 bases and 7 bases, with 15 bases remaining between them. The CDR3 has 14 residues. Per germline, CDR1 SEHNR and CDR2 FQNEAQ (reference sequence). The CDR3 sequence is CASSDTDSWQPQHF. The DNA of the CDR3 is TGTGCCAGCAGCGACACAGATTCCTGGCAGCCCCAGCATTTT.